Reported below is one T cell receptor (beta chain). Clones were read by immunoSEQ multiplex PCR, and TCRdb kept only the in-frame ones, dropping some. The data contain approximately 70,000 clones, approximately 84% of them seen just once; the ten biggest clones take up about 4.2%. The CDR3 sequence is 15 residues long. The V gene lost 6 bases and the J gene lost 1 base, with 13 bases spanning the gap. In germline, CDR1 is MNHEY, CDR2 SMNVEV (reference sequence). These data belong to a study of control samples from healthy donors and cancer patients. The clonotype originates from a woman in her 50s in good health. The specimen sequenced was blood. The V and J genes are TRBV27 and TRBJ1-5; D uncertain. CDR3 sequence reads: CASSPLPVSNQPQHF. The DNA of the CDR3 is TGTGCCAGCAGCCCCTTGCCAGTGAGCAATCAGCCCCAGCATTTT.